These 26 T cell receptor beta chains came from one sample sequenced in a study of shared clonotypes between healthy human individuals. Method: immunoSEQ multiplex PCR; TCRdb's copy keeps in-frame clones and lacks some. Here the sample spans around 500,000 clones, over 60% being singletons. Material for sequencing was PBMCs. The receptor source for this set is a woman aged 40-49 years in good health. Some clones in this sample may be carry-over from other donors' samples.

This sequence joins TRBV6-1 and TRBJ1-2; a possible D gene is TRBD1 (6 bases). The CDR3 length is 13 residues. V was shortened by 4 bases and J by 8 bases, with 14 bases between the two germline ends. CDR1 MNHNS and CDR2 SASEGT come from the germline V gene. Here the CDR3 DNA reads TGTGCCAGCAGTGTCGACAGGCGGACGGGCTACACCTTC. Amino acid sequence: CASSVDRRTGYTF.

This sequence joins TRBV28 and TRBJ1-5; D is unresolved. Trimming shortened V by 3 bases and J by 11 bases, and 11 bases separated the two germline ends. CDR3 length equals 12 residues. The V gene's germline CDR1 is MDHEN and CDR2 SYDVKM. The CDR3 DNA sequence: TGTGCCAGCAGTTTTGGGCGTTTCACCCAGCATTTT. Translating gives CASSFGRFTQHF.

Here the CDR3 DNA reads TGTGCCACCAGCAGAGGAGGAAATGAGCAGTTCTTC. Encoded protein: CATSRGGNEQFF. The chain couples TRBV15 to TRBJ2-1; D unclear. V was pared by 1 base and J by 7 bases, with 5 bases between. CDR1 and CDR2 from the germline V gene are LNHNV and YYDKDF (reference sequence). The CDR3 loop spans 12 amino acids.

The chain uses TRBV2 and TRBJ1-5; D possibly corresponds to TRBD1 (5 bases). The germline V gene encodes CDR1 SNHLY and CDR2 FYNNEI. CDR3 size: 19 residues. V was trimmed by 0 bases and J by 0 bases, leaving 18 bases between them. The CDR3 loop is CASSEAYPTVGGSNQPQHF. As DNA, the CDR3 is TGTGCCAGCAGTGAAGCTTATCCAACAGTTGGGGGTAGCAATCAGCCCCAGCATTTT.

This clone was observed many times. The chain links TRBV7-6 to TRBJ2-3; 7 nucleotides agree with TRBD1. The J segment lost 6 bases and the V segment lost 0 bases, leaving 9 bases of the junction unmatched. Germline CDR1 SGHVS, CDR2 FNYEAQ. This CDR3 region has 16 residues. CDR3 DNA: TGTGCCAGCAGCTTAGCGCGGAGACAGGGTGAGGATACGCAGTATTTT. The encoded protein is CASSLARRQGEDTQYF.

The chain links TRBV7-7 to TRBJ2-7; 7 bases map to TRBD2. V was pared by 4 bases and J by 5 bases, with 8 bases of the junction left unmatched. The germline gives CDR1 SSHAT, CDR2 FNYEAQ (reference sequence). The CDR3 runs 14 residues. CDR3 in amino acids: CASSYLGLSHEQYF. DNA of the CDR3: TGTGCCAGCAGCTACCTGGGACTAAGCCACGAGCAGTACTTC.

This chain uses TRBV27 with TRBJ2-1; 9 bases fit TRBD2. CDR1 MNHEY and CDR2 SMNVEV come from the germline V gene (reference sequence). The CDR3 runs to 15 residues. Losses at the gene ends were 6 bases for V and 8 bases for J; bases not matched to a gene: 11. The CDR3 spells CASSVQTSGFDEQFF. The CDR3 region has the DNA TGTGCCAGCAGCGTACAGACTAGCGGCTTCGATGAGCAGTTCTTC.

V gene TRBV18 combines with J gene TRBJ2-3; D may be TRBD1 (5 bases). V gave up 6 bases and J gave up 0 bases, with 10 bases separating them. Germline CDR1 reads KGHSH; CDR2 reads LQKENI. The CDR3 is 14 residues long. DNA for the CDR3: TGTGCCAGCTCCCGGGCAGGGAGCACAGATACGCAGTATTTT. Encoded protein: CASSRAGSTDTQYF.

The rearrangement uses TRBV15 and TRBJ1-5; weak D call: TRBD1 (6 bases). Germline-derived CDR1 and CDR2 are LNHNV and YYDKDF (reference sequence). The CDR3 spans 14 residues. The V gene lost 5 bases and the J gene lost 2 bases, with 10 bases spanning the gap. This chain's CDR3 is CATSGGWGNQPQHF. The CDR3 DNA follows: TGTGCCACCAGCGGGGGCTGGGGCAATCAGCCCCAGCATTTT. Complete variable domain (other parts from reference TRBV15 and TRBJ1-5): DAMVIQNPRYQVTQFGKPVTLSCSQTLNHNVMYWYQQKSSQAPKLLFHYYDKDFNNEADTPDNFQSRRPNTSFCFLDIRSPGLGDTAMYLCATSGGWGNQPQHFGDGTRLSIL.

The CDR3 nucleotides read TGCGCCAGCAGCGGGCTGGGACAGTTAACGGGCGAGCAGTACTTC. It is translated as CASSGLGQLTGEQYF. The chain recombines TRBV5-1 with TRBJ2-7; 7 nucleotides line up with TRBD1. CDR3 length: 15 amino acids. J was trimmed by 6 bases and V by 4 bases; bases with no gene match: 13. Germline loops: CDR1 SGHRS, CDR2 YFSETQ.

Remarks on this clone: A much larger clonotype is one base distant, so this may be a read error. V gene TRBV2 combines with J gene TRBJ1-5; 8 bases match TRBD1. Germline assignment: CDR1 SNHLY and CDR2 FYNNEI. V gave up 2 bases and J gave up 6 bases; unmatched junction bases: 3. This CDR3 comprises 14 residues. CDR3 sequence reads: CASSEWTGIQPQHF. The CDR3 DNA reads as TGTGCCAGCAGTGAATGGACAGGGATTCAGCCCCAGCATTTT.

The CDR3 here is CASSQDPLNTGELFF. CDR3 sequence (DNA): TGCGCCAGCAGCCAAGACCCGCTGAACACCGGGGAGCTGTTTTTT. The chain recombines TRBV4-1 with TRBJ2-2; D unresolved. The length of the CDR3 is 15 residues. V lost 0 bases and J lost 1, with 6 bases in between. Germline assignment: CDR1 MGHRA and CDR2 YSYEKL.

This chain links TRBV28 with TRBJ2-5, with D possibly TRBD1 on 6 matching bases. Germline assignment: CDR1 MDHEN and CDR2 SYDVKM. V was shortened by 5 bases and J by 2 bases, with 12 bases between the two germline ends. This CDR3 has 14 amino acids. Written as DNA, the CDR3 is TGTGCCAGCAGTATCACAGGGATTCAAGAGACCCAGTACTTC. It translates to CASSITGIQETQYF.

The sample holds one count of this clone. The gene calls are TRBV7-3 and TRBJ2-3; no clear D. V gave up 4 bases and J gave up 0 bases, with 11 bases separating them. Germline V CDR1 and CDR2: SGHTA, FQGTGA. The CDR3 is 15 amino acids. CDR3 DNA: TGTGCCAGCAGCTCCAAGGGAACTAGCACAGATACGCAGTATTTT. This sequence encodes CASSSKGTSTDTQYF.

This rearrangement joins TRBV5-1 to TRBJ2-5; TRBD2 matches 8 bases. The J call could be wrong; TRBJ2-7 is a better fit for the DNA end. Germline CDR1 reads SGHRS; CDR2 reads YFSETQ. The CDR3 totals 15 residues. The CDR3 DNA follows: TGCGCCAGCAACCCTAGCGGGTCCCTCTCCTACGAGCAGTACTTC. Its protein product is CASNPSGSLSYEQYF.

The chain uses TRBV7-6 and TRBJ1-2, with 7 bases aligning to TRBD1. The CDR3 consists of 15 residues. The trim removed 6 bases at V and 6 bases at J, leaving 13 bases unmatched. Germline lookup yields CDR1 SGHVS and CDR2 FNYEAQ. The CDR3 nucleotides are TGTGCCAGCAGTCCTCAGCCGGACAGGCCTAATGGCTACACCTTC. Its translation is CASSPQPDRPNGYTF.

The chain is built from TRBV28 and TRBJ2-5; 8 nucleotides line up with TRBD2. The CDR3 runs 15 residues. Germline V CDR1 and CDR2: MDHEN, SYDVKM. J gave up 7 bases and V 5 bases, and 12 bases lay outside the gene matches. In DNA form, the CDR3 reads TGTGCCAGCAGTACACCACCGGGGGGGAAGGTGACCCAGTACTTC. This translates into CASSTPPGGKVTQYF.

This clone was seen only a few times. The sample carries other DNA sequences with the same CDR3. This sequence joins TRBV7-9 and TRBJ2-7, with 7 nucleotides matching TRBD1. Germline V gives CDR1 SEHNR, CDR2 FQNEAQ (reference sequence). V gave up 1 base and J gave up 2 bases; unmatched junction bases: 8. This CDR3 spans 16 amino acids. CDR3 protein: CASSLVPRQGPYEQYF. The CDR3 region has the DNA TGTGCCAGCAGCTTAGTACCCCGACAGGGACCCTACGAGCAGTACTTC.

This rearrangement joins TRBV10-3 to TRBJ2-2; 11 bases map to TRBD2. CDR3 size: 13 residues. V lost 10 bases, J lost 5 bases, and 3 bases stayed unmatched. Germline CDR1 reads ENHRY; CDR2 reads SYGVKD. CDR3 nucleotide sequence: TGTGCCAGCAGACTAGCGGGGACCGGGGAGCTGTTTTTT. Protein: CASRLAGTGELFF.

J is TRBJ2-6 and V is TRBV28; D gene unclear. Between the trimmed V and J ends, which lost 3 bases and 2 bases, there was a span of 14 bases. Germline CDR1 MDHEN, CDR2 SYDVKM. The length of the CDR3 is 17 residues. The CDR3 is CASSFFGGRAGANVLTF. CDR3 DNA sequence: TGTGCCAGCAGTTTTTTCGGCGGCAGAGCTGGGGCCAACGTCCTGACTTTC.

The chain combines TRBV2 with TRBJ2-1, with 11 bases that match TRBD2. This CDR3 is built from 16 residues. The germline CDR1 and CDR2 sequences are SNHLY and FYNNEI. The ends lost 7 bases at V and 4 bases at J; junction bases unmatched: 9. The CDR3 protein is CASNQALAGGYNEQFF. DNA of the CDR3: TGTGCCAGCAATCAGGCCCTAGCGGGAGGTTACAATGAGCAGTTCTTC.

This chain joins TRBV7-9 and TRBJ2-7, with 15 nucleotides matching TRBD2. Trimming took 5 bases from V and 4 from J; bases not matched to a gene: 6. CDR1 and CDR2 (germline): SEHNR, FQNEAQ (reference sequence). The CDR3 spans 16 residues. CDR3 sequence: CASSPTGLAGGYEQYF. DNA for the CDR3: TGTGCCAGCAGCCCTACAGGACTAGCGGGAGGGTACGAGCAGTACTTC.

About this clone itself: At one end, the junction sequence differs from germline, possibly due to a read error. J is TRBJ2-5 and V is TRBV5-1; D possibly corresponds to TRBD1 (5 bases). The germline V gene encodes CDR1 SGHRS and CDR2 YFSETQ. This CDR3 comprises 16 residues. CDR3 coding DNA: TGCACCAGCAGCTCCATCCCAGGGCAGGGCCTGGAGACCCAGTACTTC. Translation gives CTSSSIPGQGLETQYF.

About this clone itself: A far larger clone is just one base off, so this is likely a read error. The CDR3 end shows no conserved phenylalanine or tryptophan, and so a read error is likely. The genes are TRBV11-2 and TRBJ2-7; D gene unclear. From germline, CDR1 is SGHAT and CDR2 FQNNGV. CDR3 size: 12 residues. Trimming removed 5 bases from V and 2 bases from J, with 7 bases in between. The CDR3 DNA sequence: TGTGCCAGCAGCCGAACCCCCTACGAGCAGTACCTC. This gives the protein CASSRTPYEQYL.

To note about this clone: A much larger clone lies a single base off, so this may be a read error. The same CDR3 can be traced to other DNA sequences in this sample. The J gene is TRBJ1-3, the V gene TRBV18; 7 bases fit TRBD1. Per germline, CDR1 KGHSH and CDR2 LQKENI. This CDR3 comprises 15 residues. CDR3 amino acids: CASSRDSLSGNTIYF. The CDR3, as DNA: TGTGCCAGCTCCCGGGACAGTCTCTCTGGAAACACCATATATTTC. Together with reference TRBV18 and TRBJ1-3, the CDR3 gives the full variable domain: NAGVMQNPRHLVRRRGQEARLRCSPMKGHSHVYWYRQLPEEGLKFMVYLQKENIIDESGMPKERFSAEFPKEGPSILRIQQVVRGDSAAYFCASSRDSLSGNTIYFGEGSWLTVV.

This sequence joins TRBV5-6 and TRBJ1-6, with no clear D. Trimming stripped 2 bases from V and 7 bases from J, with 4 bases between. The CDR3 loop spans 12 amino acids. CDR1 and CDR2 from the germline V gene are SGHDT and YYEEEE. CDR3 in amino acids: CASSFPNSPLHF. CDR3 in DNA: TGTGCCAGCAGCTTCCCGAATTCACCCCTCCACTTT.